The table lists the clone carrying this T cell receptor beta chain with a few counts. The sample originates from a study of tumor-infiltrating lymphocytes in localized non-small cell lung cancer. Only in-frame clones appear in the TCRdb table, and some are missing; sequencing was by immunoSEQ multiplex PCR. The sample has 20,000 to 25,000 clones, about three fifths seen once. Germline CDR1 is LGHNA and CDR2 is YNFKEQ. This CDR3 region has 16 residues. The ends lost 0 bases at V and 3 bases at J; junction bases unmatched: 5. The sequenced sample consisted of lung tumor tissue. The receptor comes from a human donor with non-small cell lung cancer. V is TRBV4-2 and J is TRBJ2-1, with TRBD2 identical over 7 bases. CDR3 nucleotides: TGTGCCAGCAGCCAAGATTGGAGCGGGGACTACAATGAGCAGTTCTTC. Amino acid sequence: CASSQDWSGDYNEQFF.